The TCR beta chain described here comes from a study of cytomegalovirus exposure and HLA in healthy donors. Vbeta (60) and Jbeta (13) primers were used in the PCR. Clones were sequenced by immunoSEQ multiplex PCR, and TCRdb holds only the in-frame ones, with some missing. The sample carries 150,000 to 200,000 clones, over 60% recorded once. At the time of sampling, donors were nominally healthy, though unrecorded immune exposures were likely. Germline V gene lookup returns CDR1 ENHRY and CDR2 SYGVKD. V lost 5 bases, J lost 0 bases, and 3 bases stayed unmatched. The CDR3 runs 14 residues. The V call is TRBV10-3, the J call TRBJ2-7; TRBD2 matches 8 bases. The sequence derives from a woman aged 30 to 39 in good health and CMV-seronegative. What was sequenced was PBMCs. The CDR3 coding sequence is TGTGCCATCAGTAAACTAGCGGACTCCTACGAGCAGTACTTC. This gives the protein CAISKLADSYEQYF.